This TCR beta chain was identified in a study of blood T cell repertoires in COVID-19. Study context: PBMCs, B-cell-depleted T cells, or T cells provided the cDNA or gDNA that made up the material.

Donors in Cohort 3 who had recovered were those with two negative PCRs, healthcare professional clearance, or resolution of their symptoms. Some clones are missing from TCRdb's copy, which holds only in-frame ones; the method was immunoSEQ multiplex PCR. Of a few hundred thousand clones in the sample, over 85% are singletons; the top ten hold roughly 1.9%. Germline V gene lookup returns CDR1 SNHLY and CDR2 FYNNEI. The CDR3 contains 15 residues. V dropped 3 bases and J dropped 3; count of bases not matched to a gene: 3. The sequence was obtained from a woman aged 55-70 years who had recovered from COVID-19. The J gene is TRBJ1-5, the V gene TRBV2; 9 bases align to TRBD1. The sample was PBMCs or T cells enriched from blood (not recorded which). The CDR3 is CASSETGGDNQPQHF. In DNA form, the CDR3 reads TGTGCCAGCAGTGAGACAGGGGGGGACAATCAGCCCCAGCATTTT. Full variable domain (rest looked up from reference TRBV2 and TRBJ1-5): EPEVTQTPSHQVTQMGQEVILRCVPISNHLYFYWYRQILGQKVEFLVSFYNNEISEKSEIFDDQFSVERPDGSNFTLKIRSTKLEDSAMYFCASSETGGDNQPQHFGDGTRLSIL.